This T cell receptor beta chain was identified in a study of shared clonotypes between healthy human individuals. Regarding the study as a whole: Compared with clonotypes that all four donors shared, non-shared clonotypes had lower generation probabilities. Depth was large, yet rarefaction showed that sorted-subset sequencing was incomplete. Represented diversity (both genetic and exposure-history) was limited by the small number of donors.

To note about this clone: The antigen remains unidentified.

V lost 6 bases to trimming and J lost 6 bases, with 16 bases between them. This CDR3 spans 14 amino acids. Per the germline V gene, CDR1 is SGHDN and CDR2 is FVKESK. Authors' processing steps: For the immunoSEQ data, sequences were junction-only without quality scores, so filtering differed. TCRdb keeps only in-frame clones here, not all; method: immunoSEQ multiplex PCR. The V and J calls and clone size were taken over from that table, and D and trimming were inferred from the DNA. The sample holds around 2,100,000 clones, about 95% seen once. CD45RO-negative, CCR7-selected cells formed the naive CD8 fraction, which excluded terminally differentiated effector memory CD45RA+ cells.

The chain combines TRBV14 with TRBJ2-3, with no clear D. The material sequenced was naive CD8+ T cells sorted from blood. This sequence originates from a man between 18 and 35 years old in good health. The DNA for the CDR3 is TGTGCCAGCAGTCTGGAGCCTAGTCGGGATACGCAGTATTTT. Encoded protein: CASSLEPSRDTQYF.